Presented here are 25 T cell receptor beta chains from one specimen sequenced in a study of identical twins. In TCRdb, the 5' RACE reads were re-called with MiXCR into one record per CDR3 protein. The sample contains roughly 570,000 distinct CDR3 sequences, around 9.6% of which appear only once. These sequences were also reported in another study, on yellow fever vaccine responses in identical twins.

The sequenced material came from PBMCs. These receptors all stem from a woman aged 18-30 years in good health.

This clonotype was counted between two and nine times. J is TRBJ2-4 and V is TRBV7-8; TRBD1 matches at 9 bases. There are 15 residues in the CDR3. V lost 4 bases, J lost 7 bases, and 8 bases stayed unmatched. The germline gives CDR1 SGHVS, CDR2 FQNEAQ. CDR3 sequence: CASSSTGTGFNIQYF. The CDR3, as DNA: TGTGCCAGCAGCTCCACCGGGACAGGGTTTAACATTCAGTACTTC.

This clonotype was seen many times. This chain joins TRBV20-1 and TRBJ2-7, with a tentative D call TRBD1 (5 bases). Trimming took off 6 bases at V and 7 bases at J, with 16 bases between the two ends. In germline, CDR1 is DFQATT, CDR2 SNEGSKA (reference sequence). CDR3 size: 12 residues. The chain's CDR3 is CSAFTRETEQYF. The CDR3 nucleotides are TGCAGTGCCTTTACCAGGGAAACAGAGCAGTACTTC.

At least ten counts were recorded for this clonotype. V is TRBV28 and J is TRBJ2-2, with 7 bases identical to TRBD2. CDR1 is MDHEN, CDR2 SYDVKM, per germline. CDR3 length: 17 amino acids. V lost 3 bases and J lost 0; bases outside the gene matches: 7. This CDR3 reads CASSLPPGGANTGELFF. CDR3 DNA sequence: TGTGCCAGCAGTTTGCCCCCGGGGGGTGCGAACACCGGGGAGCTGTTTTTT.

There are a few counts of this clonotype. The chain links TRBV15 to TRBJ2-3, with D possibly being TRBD1 (6 bases). From germline, CDR1 is LNHNV and CDR2 YYDKDF (reference sequence). The V and J ends lost 8 bases and 0 bases respectively, with 9 bases between them. The CDR3 runs 13 residues. In nucleotides, the CDR3 is TGTGCCACCCGGACAGCAAGCACAGATACGCAGTATTTT. It specifies CATRTASTDTQYF.

The chain couples TRBV6-5 to TRBJ2-2; D gene unclear. Germline loops: CDR1 MNHEY, CDR2 SVGAGI. V was trimmed by 3 bases and J by 2 bases, leaving 10 bases between them. The CDR3 is made up of 15 amino acids. In DNA, the CDR3 is TGTGCCAGCAGTTATCTACGGGCTAACACCGGGGAGCTGTTTTTT. Translated: CASSYLRANTGELFF.

This clonotype has a count of ten or more. The chain couples TRBV6-1 to TRBJ2-3; D not certain. Germline V gives CDR1 MNHNS, CDR2 SASEGT. The V and J ends lost 3 bases and 0 bases respectively, with 7 bases between them. This CDR3 comprises 14 residues. Written as DNA, the CDR3 is TGTGCCAGCAGTGAGTCCCATAGCACAGATACGCAGTATTTT. Protein: CASSESHSTDTQYF.

This clonotype was seen a handful of times. The V gene is TRBV10-3, the J gene TRBJ2-5; 7 bases agree with TRBD2. J was trimmed by 2 bases and V by 6 bases; bases with no gene match: 6. Germline assignment: CDR1 ENHRY and CDR2 SYGVKD. CDR3 length: 14 residues. The DNA for the CDR3 is TGTGCCATCAGGGAGACTAGCCAACAAGAGACCCAGTACTTC. Translation: CAIRETSQQETQYF.

This clonotype has just a few counts. This chain connects TRBV19 to TRBJ2-4; possibly TRBD2 for D (5 bases). Deletions cut 2 bases from V and 2 bases from J, with 10 bases between. The CDR3 length is 15 residues. Germline V CDR1 and CDR2: LNHDA, SQIVND (reference sequence). CDR3 residues: CASSITGNSKNIQYF. The DNA for the CDR3 is TGTGCCAGTAGTATAACGGGGAATTCCAAAAACATTCAGTACTTC.

This clonotype turned up a few times. The V gene is TRBV29-1, the J gene TRBJ2-7, with D maybe TRBD1 (6 bases). This CDR3 comprises 13 residues. CDR1 SQVTM and CDR2 ANQGSEA come from the germline V gene. The V and J ends lost 5 bases and 1 base respectively, with 12 bases between them. The CDR3 nucleotides are TGCAGCGTTCGAACAGGGTTGTCCTACGAGCAGTACTTC. Protein: CSVRTGLSYEQYF.

This clonotype was recorded a few times. The rearrangement joins TRBV7-9 to TRBJ2-7; TRBD1 matches at 10 bases. The CDR3 runs to 16 residues. J was trimmed by 4 bases and V by 2 bases; bases with no gene match: 8. CDR1 and CDR2 (germline): SEHNR, FQNEAQ (reference sequence). The CDR3 here is CASSLSLTGGKYEQYF. The CDR3 nucleotides read TGTGCCAGCAGCTTATCTCTGACAGGGGGCAAGTACGAGCAGTACTTC.

A few counts support this clonotype. The conserved final phenylalanine or tryptophan is absent from the CDR3, which likely points to a read error. No DNA is shown, since the ends of the CDR3 on it are uncertain; the CDR3 is the one TCRdb lists. V is TRBV7-9 and J is TRBJ1-1; no check of the table's D call, TRBD1, against the DNA was made. The CDR3 spans 8 residues, counting both ends. Germline-derived CDR1 and CDR2 are SEHNR and FQNEAQ (reference sequence). The chain's CDR3 is CASSLGHI.

This clonotype turned up a few times. V is TRBV6-2 or TRBV6-3 and J is TRBJ1-5; D call uncertain. CDR1 and CDR2 from the germline V gene are MNHEY and SVGEGT. This CDR3 is built from 15 residues. V was shortened by 0 bases and J by 4 bases, with 10 bases between the two germline ends. CDR3 DNA sequence: TGTGCCAGCAGTTACTCGGCCGAAAGTAATCAGCCCCAGCATTTT. Amino acid sequence: CASSYSAESNQPQHF.

This clonotype was detected only a few times. The rearrangement links TRBV9 to TRBJ2-6; D is tentatively TRBD1 or TRBD2 (5 bases each). There are 16 residues in the CDR3. Between the trimmed V and J ends, which lost 1 base and 0 bases, there was a span of 8 bases. Germline values: CDR1 SGDLS, CDR2 YYNGEE. DNA of the CDR3: TGTGCCAGCAGCGTATCAGGGAGCTCTGGGGCCAACGTCCTGACTTTC. Protein: CASSVSGSSGANVLTF.

This clonotype occurred many times. This chain uses TRBV6-1 with TRBJ2-7; D gene uncertain. CDR3 size: 15 residues. Germline values: CDR1 MNHNS, CDR2 SASEGT. The V gene lost 6 bases and the J gene lost 5 bases, with 20 bases spanning the gap. CDR3 bases: TGTGCCAGCAGCAACCTCGACACCTTTGGGAACGAGCAGTACTTC. It yields the protein CASSNLDTFGNEQYF.

This clonotype has a count of ten or more. This rearrangement joins TRBV2 to TRBJ2-2; D possibly matches TRBD1 or TRBD2 (5 bases each). The length of the CDR3 is 14 residues. V lost 8 bases and J lost 0, with 10 bases in between. Germline loops: CDR1 SNHLY, CDR2 FYNNEI. In nucleotides, the CDR3 is TGTGCCAGCCGAGGGACCACGAACACCGGGGAGCTGTTTTTT. Protein: CASRGTTNTGELFF.

This clonotype was observed a handful of times. V gene TRBV10-3 combines with J gene TRBJ2-3, with 7 bases lining up with TRBD1. Germline V gene sequence: CDR1 ENHRY, CDR2 SYGVKD. V shed 0 bases and J 0 bases; nucleotides not matched to a gene: 3. This CDR3 region has 16 residues. The CDR3 DNA reads TGTGCCATCAGTGAGTCGGGCAGGGGGAGCACAGATACGCAGTATTTT. This codes for CAISESGRGSTDTQYF.

This clonotype was seen many times. The chain combines TRBV20-1 with TRBJ2-5; D gene uncertain. CDR1 DFQATT and CDR2 SNEGSKA come from the germline V gene (reference sequence). V was pared by 6 bases and J by 5 bases, with 25 bases between. This CDR3 contains 16 residues. This CDR3 reads CSANPYRLVTQETQYF. CDR3 in DNA: TGCAGTGCCAACCCGTACCGCCTAGTTACACAGGAGACCCAGTACTTC.

The J gene is TRBJ1-5, the V gene TRBV12-3 or TRBV12-4; D is uncertain. V gave up 7 bases and J gave up 0 bases, with 13 bases separating them. This CDR3 has 15 residues. The CDR3 reads CASTSRVDSNQPQHF. As DNA, the CDR3 is TGTGCCAGCACCAGCCGGGTGGATAGCAATCAGCCCCAGCATTTT.

The chain has TRBV2 and TRBJ1-4; D gene ambiguous. CDR1 and CDR2 (germline): SNHLY, FYNNEI. This CDR3 has 15 amino acids. Trimming took off 4 bases at V and 7 bases at J, with 16 bases between the two ends. The DNA for the CDR3 is TGTGCCAGCAGTGCGGAAGGGAGCGGTGGTGAAAAACTGTTTTTT. It encodes CASSAEGSGGEKLFF.

This clonotype was detected ten times or more. The rearrangement links TRBV3-1 to TRBJ1-5; D is ambiguous. This CDR3 is 14 amino acids long. The V gene's germline CDR1 is LGHDT and CDR2 YNNKEL (reference sequence). V dropped 8 bases and J dropped 2 bases, with 13 bases sitting between them. The CDR3 is CASGSGVGNQPQHF. In nucleotides, the CDR3 is TGTGCCAGCGGGTCAGGAGTGGGCAATCAGCCCCAGCATTTT.

This clonotype was seen more than once but under ten times. This sequence joins TRBV5-1 and TRBJ2-7; 7 nucleotides align to TRBD1. V gave up 4 bases and J gave up 3 bases; unmatched junction bases: 16. Germline assignment: CDR1 SGHRS and CDR2 YFSETQ. This CDR3 has 17 amino acids. The CDR3 spells CASSPWAGGLIFYEQYF. The CDR3 nucleotides read TGCGCCAGCAGCCCGTGGGCAGGGGGTCTGATTTTCTACGAGCAGTACTTC.

The CDR3 protein is CASSEGWLDTQYF. CDR3 nucleotide sequence: TGTGCCAGCAGTGAAGGGTGGTTAGATACGCAGTATTTT. The rearrangement joins TRBV2 to TRBJ2-3; D remains unclear. The CDR3 sequence is 13 residues long. In germline, CDR1 is SNHLY, CDR2 FYNNEI. The V end lost 1 base, the J end lost 5 bases, and 7 bases lay between the germline ends.

The genes are TRBV24-1 and TRBJ2-4; D call uncertain. CDR1 is KGHDR and CDR2 is SFDVKD in the germline V gene. Trimming took 8 bases from V and 7 from J, leaving 11 bases between them. The CDR3 contains 12 residues. As DNA, the CDR3 is TGTGCCACCAAAGCCCCAAATAACATTCAGTACTTC. The encoded protein is CATKAPNNIQYF.

In its sample, this clonotype was seen a few times. The chain carries TRBV7-9 and TRBJ1-4, with 10 positions matching TRBD1. Germline V gives CDR1 SEHNR, CDR2 FQNEAQ (reference sequence). The CDR3 length is 12 residues. The V gene end was trimmed by 8 bases and the J gene end by 8 bases; junction bases not matched to a gene: 2. CDR3 amino acids: CASGTGDEKLFF. The CDR3, as DNA: TGTGCCAGCGGGACAGGGGACGAAAAACTGTTTTTT.

This clonotype occurred a few times. The chain uses TRBV13 and TRBJ1-1; 7 positions agree with TRBD1. Germline V gene sequence: CDR1 PRHDT, CDR2 FYEKMQ (reference sequence). CDR3 size: 15 residues. Trimming removed 1 base from V and 4 bases from J; junction bases left unmatched: 6. Here the CDR3 reads CASSLDGTVGTEAFF. The DNA for the CDR3 is TGTGCCAGCAGCTTAGACGGGACAGTGGGCACTGAAGCTTTCTTT.